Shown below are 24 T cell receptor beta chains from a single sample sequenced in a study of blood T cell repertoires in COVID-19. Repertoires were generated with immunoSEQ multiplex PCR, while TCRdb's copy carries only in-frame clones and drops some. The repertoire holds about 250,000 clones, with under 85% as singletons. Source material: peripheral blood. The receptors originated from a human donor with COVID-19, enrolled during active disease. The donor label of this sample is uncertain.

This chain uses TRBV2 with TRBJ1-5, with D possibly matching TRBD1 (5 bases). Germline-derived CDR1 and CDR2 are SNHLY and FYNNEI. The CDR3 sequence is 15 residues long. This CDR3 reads CAVNEARASNQPQHF. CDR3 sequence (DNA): TGTGCAGTTAACGAGGCCAGGGCCAGCAATCAGCCCCAGCATTTT.

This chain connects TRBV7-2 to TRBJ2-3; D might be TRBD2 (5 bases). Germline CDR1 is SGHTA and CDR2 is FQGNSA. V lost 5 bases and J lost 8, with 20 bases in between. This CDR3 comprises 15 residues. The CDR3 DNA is TGTGCCAGCAGCCCCCAATTCGGTAGCGAAGGTACGCAGTATTTT. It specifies CASSPQFGSEGTQYF.

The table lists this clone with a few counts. The CDR3 sequence is CASSLFRETEAFF. The CDR3 nucleotides are TGTGCCAGCAGTTTATTTCGGGAAACTGAAGCTTTCTTT. The rearrangement uses TRBV27 and TRBJ1-1; the D is unclear. Trimming took 1 base from V and 5 from J, leaving 8 bases between them. Germline assignment: CDR1 MNHEY and CDR2 SMNVEV (reference sequence). This CDR3 has 13 residues.

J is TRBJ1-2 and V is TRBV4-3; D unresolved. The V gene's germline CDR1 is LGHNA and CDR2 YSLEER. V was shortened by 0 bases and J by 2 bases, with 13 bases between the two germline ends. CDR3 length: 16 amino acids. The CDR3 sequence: CASSQDRPGANYGYTF. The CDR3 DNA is TGCGCCAGCAGCCAAGATCGTCCGGGAGCCAACTATGGCTACACCTTC.

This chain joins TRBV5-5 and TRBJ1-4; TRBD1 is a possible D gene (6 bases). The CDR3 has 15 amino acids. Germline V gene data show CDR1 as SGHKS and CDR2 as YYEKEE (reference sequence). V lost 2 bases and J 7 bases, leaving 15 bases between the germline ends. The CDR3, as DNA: TGTGCCAGCAGCTTAATGGACAGTTTAGCTGAAAAACTGTTTTTT. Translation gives CASSLMDSLAEKLFF.

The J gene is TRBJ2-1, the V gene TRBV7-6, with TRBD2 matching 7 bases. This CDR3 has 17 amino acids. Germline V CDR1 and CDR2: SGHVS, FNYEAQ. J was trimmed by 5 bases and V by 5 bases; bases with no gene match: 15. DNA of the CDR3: TGTGCCAGCAGCCCAAAAGTGGGGGAGGGCCCTCACAATGAGCAGTTCTTC. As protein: CASSPKVGEGPHNEQFF.

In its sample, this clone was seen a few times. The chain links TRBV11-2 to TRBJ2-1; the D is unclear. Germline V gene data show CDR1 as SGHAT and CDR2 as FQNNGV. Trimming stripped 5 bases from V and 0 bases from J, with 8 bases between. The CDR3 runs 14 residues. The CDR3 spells CASSPGSSYNEQFF. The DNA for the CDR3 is TGTGCCAGCAGCCCTGGTAGCTCCTACAATGAGCAGTTCTTC. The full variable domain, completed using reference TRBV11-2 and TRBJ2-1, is EAGVAQSPRYKIIEKRQSVAFWCNPISGHATLYWYQQILGQGPKLLIQFQNNGVVDDSQLPKDRFSAERLKGVDSTLKIQPAKLEDSAVYLCASSPGSSYNEQFFGPGTRLTVL.

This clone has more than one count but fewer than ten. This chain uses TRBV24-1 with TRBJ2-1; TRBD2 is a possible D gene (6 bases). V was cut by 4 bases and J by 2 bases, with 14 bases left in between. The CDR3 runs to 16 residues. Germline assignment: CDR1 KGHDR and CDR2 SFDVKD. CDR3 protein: CATSEHRDSAYNEQFF. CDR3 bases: TGTGCCACCAGTGAGCACCGGGACTCGGCCTACAATGAGCAGTTCTTC.

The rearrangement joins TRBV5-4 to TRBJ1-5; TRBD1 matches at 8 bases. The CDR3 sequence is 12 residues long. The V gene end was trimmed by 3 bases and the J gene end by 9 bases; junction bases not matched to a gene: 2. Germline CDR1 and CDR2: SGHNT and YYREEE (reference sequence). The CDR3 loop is CASSSGQGPQHF. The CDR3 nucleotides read TGTGCCAGCAGCTCAGGACAGGGGCCCCAGCATTTT.

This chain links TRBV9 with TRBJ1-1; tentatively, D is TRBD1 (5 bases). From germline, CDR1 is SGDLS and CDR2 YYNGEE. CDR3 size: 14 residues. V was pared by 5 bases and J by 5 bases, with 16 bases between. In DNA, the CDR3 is TGTGCCAGCAGTCGGGGGTGGTCCCAAACTGAAGCTTTCTTT. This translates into CASSRGWSQTEAFF.

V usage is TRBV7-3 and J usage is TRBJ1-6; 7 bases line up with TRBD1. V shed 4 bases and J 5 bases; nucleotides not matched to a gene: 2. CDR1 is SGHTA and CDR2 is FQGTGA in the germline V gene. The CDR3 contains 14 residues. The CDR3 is CASSSGTDNSPLHF. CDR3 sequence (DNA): TGTGCCAGCAGCTCCGGGACAGATAATTCACCCCTCCACTTT.

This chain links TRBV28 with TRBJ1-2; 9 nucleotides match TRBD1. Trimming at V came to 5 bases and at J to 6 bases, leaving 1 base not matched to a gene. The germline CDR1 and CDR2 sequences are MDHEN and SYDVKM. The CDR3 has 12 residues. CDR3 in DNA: TGTGCCAGCAGTCGACAGGGGGATGGCTACACCTTC. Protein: CASSRQGDGYTF.

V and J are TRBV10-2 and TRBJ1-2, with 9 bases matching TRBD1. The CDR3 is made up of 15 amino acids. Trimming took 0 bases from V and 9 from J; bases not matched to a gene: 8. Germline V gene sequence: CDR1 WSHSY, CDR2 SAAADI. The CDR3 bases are TGCGCCAGCAGTGAGTCGGGCTCGGGACAGGGTCGCTACACCTTC. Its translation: CASSESGSGQGRYTF.

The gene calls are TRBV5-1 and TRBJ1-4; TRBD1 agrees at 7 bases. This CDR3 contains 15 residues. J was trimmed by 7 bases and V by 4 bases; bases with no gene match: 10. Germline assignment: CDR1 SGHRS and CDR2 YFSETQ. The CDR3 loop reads CASSMGQMGGEKLFF. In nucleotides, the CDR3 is TGCGCCAGCAGCATGGGACAGATGGGAGGTGAAAAACTGTTTTTT.

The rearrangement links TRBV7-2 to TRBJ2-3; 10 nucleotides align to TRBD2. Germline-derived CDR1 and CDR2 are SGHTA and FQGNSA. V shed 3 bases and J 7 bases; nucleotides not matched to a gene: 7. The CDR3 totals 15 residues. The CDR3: CASSFGSGRRNTQYF. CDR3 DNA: TGTGCCAGCAGCTTTGGTAGCGGGAGGAGAAATACGCAGTATTTT.

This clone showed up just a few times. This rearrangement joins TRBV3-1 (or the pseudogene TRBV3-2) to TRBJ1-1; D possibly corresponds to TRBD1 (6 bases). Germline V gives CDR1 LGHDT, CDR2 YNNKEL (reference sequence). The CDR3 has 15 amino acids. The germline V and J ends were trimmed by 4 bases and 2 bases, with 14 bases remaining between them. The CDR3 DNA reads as TGTGCCAGCAGCCTTGGGACATACGTTAACACTGAAGCTTTCTTT. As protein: CASSLGTYVNTEAFF.

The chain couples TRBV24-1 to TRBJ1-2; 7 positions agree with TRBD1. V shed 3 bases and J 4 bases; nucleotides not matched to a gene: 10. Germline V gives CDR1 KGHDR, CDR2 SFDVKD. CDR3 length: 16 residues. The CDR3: CATSDRDRTGSYGYTF. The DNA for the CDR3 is TGTGCCACCAGTGATCGAGATAGGACAGGCTCCTATGGCTACACCTTC.

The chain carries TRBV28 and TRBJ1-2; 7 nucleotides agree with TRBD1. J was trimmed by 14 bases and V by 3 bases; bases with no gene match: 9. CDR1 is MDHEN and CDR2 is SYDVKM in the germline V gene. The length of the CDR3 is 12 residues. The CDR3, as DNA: TGTGCCAGCAGTTTCAGCCGGACAGGCCCTACCTTC. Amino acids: CASSFSRTGPTF.

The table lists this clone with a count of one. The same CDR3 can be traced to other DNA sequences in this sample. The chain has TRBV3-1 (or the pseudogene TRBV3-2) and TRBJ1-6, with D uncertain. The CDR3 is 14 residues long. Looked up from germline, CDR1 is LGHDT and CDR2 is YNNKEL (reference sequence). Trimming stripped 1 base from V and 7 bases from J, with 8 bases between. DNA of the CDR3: TGTGCCAGCAGCCAAGGGAGGTCCAATTCACCCCTCCACTTT. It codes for CASSQGRSNSPLHF.

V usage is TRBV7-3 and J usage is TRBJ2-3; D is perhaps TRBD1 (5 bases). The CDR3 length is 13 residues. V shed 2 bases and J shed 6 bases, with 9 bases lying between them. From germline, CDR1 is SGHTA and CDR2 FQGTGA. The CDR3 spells CASSLDRRDTQYF. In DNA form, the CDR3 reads TGTGCCAGCAGCTTAGACAGAAGGGATACGCAGTATTTT.

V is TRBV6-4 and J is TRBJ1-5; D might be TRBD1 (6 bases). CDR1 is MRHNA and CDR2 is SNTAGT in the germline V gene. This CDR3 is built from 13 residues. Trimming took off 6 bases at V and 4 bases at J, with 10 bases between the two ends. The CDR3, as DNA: TGTGCCAGCAGCGTGGACAGAAATCAGCCCCAGCATTTT. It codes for CASSVDRNQPQHF.

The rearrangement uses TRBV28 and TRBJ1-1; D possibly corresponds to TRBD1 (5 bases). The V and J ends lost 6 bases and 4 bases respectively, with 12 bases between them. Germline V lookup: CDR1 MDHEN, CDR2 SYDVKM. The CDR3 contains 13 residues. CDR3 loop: CASSRDWSTEAFF. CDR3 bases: TGTGCCAGCAGCCGGGACTGGAGCACTGAAGCTTTCTTT.

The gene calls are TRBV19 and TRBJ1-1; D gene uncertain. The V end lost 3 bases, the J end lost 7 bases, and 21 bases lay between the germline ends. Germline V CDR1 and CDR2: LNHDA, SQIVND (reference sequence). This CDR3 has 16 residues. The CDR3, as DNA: TGTGCCAGTAGTATCGGACCACTGGGAGCTAGAGGTGAAGCTTTCTTT. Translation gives CASSIGPLGARGEAFF.

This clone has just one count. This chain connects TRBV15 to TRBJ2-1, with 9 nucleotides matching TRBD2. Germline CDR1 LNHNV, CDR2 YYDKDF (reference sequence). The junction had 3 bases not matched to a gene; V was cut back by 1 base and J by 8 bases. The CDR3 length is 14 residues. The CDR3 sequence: CATSRVRTSDEQFF. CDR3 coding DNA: TGTGCCACCAGCAGAGTCCGGACTAGCGATGAGCAGTTCTTC. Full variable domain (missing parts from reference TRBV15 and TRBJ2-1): DAMVIQNPRYQVTQFGKPVTLSCSQTLNHNVMYWYQQKSSQAPKLLFHYYDKDFNNEADTPDNFQSRRPNTSFCFLDIRSPGLGDTAMYLCATSRVRTSDEQFFGPGTRLTVL.